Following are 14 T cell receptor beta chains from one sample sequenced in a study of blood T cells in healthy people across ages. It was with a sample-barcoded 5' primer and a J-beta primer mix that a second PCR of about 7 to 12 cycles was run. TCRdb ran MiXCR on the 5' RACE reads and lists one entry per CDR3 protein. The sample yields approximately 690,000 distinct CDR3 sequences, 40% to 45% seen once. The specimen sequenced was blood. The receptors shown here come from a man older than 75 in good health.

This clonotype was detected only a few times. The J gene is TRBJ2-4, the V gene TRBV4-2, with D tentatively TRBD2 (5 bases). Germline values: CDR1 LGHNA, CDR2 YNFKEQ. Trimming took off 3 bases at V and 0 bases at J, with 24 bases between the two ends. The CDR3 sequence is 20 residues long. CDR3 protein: CASSQGYRGQSTLAKNIQYF. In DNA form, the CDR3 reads TGTGCCAGCAGCCAGGGTTATCGCGGGCAGAGTACCCTAGCCAAAAACATTCAGTACTTC.

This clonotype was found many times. CDR3: CASRQLAGVTDTQYF. Written as DNA, the CDR3 is TGTGCCAGCAGACAACTAGCGGGGGTTACAGATACGCAGTATTTT. V and J are TRBV6-2 or TRBV6-3 and TRBJ2-3; 11 nucleotides agree with TRBD2. With 6 bases clipped from V and 3 bases from J, the junction kept 5 bases outside the gene matches. The CDR3 spans 15 residues. The germline gives CDR1 MNHEY, CDR2 SVGEGT.

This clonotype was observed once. CDR3 sequence: CASGDRGRSEQFF. DNA of the CDR3: TGTGCCAGTGGGGACAGGGGGCGAAGTGAGCAGTTCTTC. This chain uses TRBV6-6 with TRBJ2-1, with 12 nucleotides matching TRBD1. CDR1 is MNHNY and CDR2 is SVGAGI in the germline V gene (reference sequence). V shed 9 bases, J shed 9 bases, and the junction held 6 bases outside the gene matches. The CDR3 contains 13 residues.

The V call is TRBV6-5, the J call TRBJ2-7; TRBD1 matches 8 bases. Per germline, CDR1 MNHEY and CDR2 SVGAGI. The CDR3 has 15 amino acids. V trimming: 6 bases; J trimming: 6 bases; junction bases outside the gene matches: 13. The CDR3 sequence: CASRRYPTGVGEQYF. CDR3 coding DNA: TGTGCCAGCAGAAGATACCCGACAGGGGTGGGCGAGCAGTACTTC.

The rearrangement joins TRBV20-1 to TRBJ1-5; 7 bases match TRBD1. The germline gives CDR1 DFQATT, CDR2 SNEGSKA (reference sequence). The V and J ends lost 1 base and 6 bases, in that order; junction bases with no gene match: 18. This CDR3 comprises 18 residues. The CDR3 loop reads CSARAPGGGDITGQPQHF. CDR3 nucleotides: TGCAGTGCTAGAGCCCCAGGGGGAGGGGACATCACGGGTCAGCCCCAGCATTTT.

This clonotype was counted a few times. The CDR3 DNA follows: TGCAGTGCTAGAGGCCCTAGCGGGGGGCCGTCCTACAATGAGCAGTACTTC. Protein: CSARGPSGGPSYNEQYF. The V and J genes are TRBV20-1 and TRBJ2-7; 11 bases agree with TRBD2. CDR1 and CDR2 (germline): DFQATT, SNEGSKA (reference sequence). V shed 1 base, J shed 7 bases, and the junction held 15 bases outside the gene matches. CDR3 length equals 17 residues.

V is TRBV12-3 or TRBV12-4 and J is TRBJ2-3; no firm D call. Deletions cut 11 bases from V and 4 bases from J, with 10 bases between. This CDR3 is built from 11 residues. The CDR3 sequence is CAGTQADTQYF. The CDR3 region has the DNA TGTGCCGGCACCCAAGCAGATACGCAGTATTTT.

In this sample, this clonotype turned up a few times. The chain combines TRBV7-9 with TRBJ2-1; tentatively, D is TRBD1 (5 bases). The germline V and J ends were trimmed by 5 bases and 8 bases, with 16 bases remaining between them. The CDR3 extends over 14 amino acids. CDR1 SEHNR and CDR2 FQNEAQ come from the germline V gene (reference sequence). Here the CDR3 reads CASSPVGVSYEQFF. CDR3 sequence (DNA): TGTGCCAGCAGCCCCGTAGGGGTGTCGTATGAGCAGTTCTTC. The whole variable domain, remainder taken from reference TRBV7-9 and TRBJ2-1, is DTGVSQNPRHKITKRGQNVTFRCDPISEHNRLYWYRQTLGQGPEFLTYFQNEAQLEKSRLLSDRFSAERPKGSFSTLEIQRTEQGDSAMYLCASSPVGVSYEQFFGPGTRLTVL.

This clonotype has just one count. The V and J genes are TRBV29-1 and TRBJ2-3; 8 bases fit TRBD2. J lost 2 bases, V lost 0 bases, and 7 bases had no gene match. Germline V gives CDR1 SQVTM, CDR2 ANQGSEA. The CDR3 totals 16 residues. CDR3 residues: CSVEDQRGGITDTQYF. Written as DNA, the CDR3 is TGCAGCGTTGAAGATCAACGGGGGGGGATCACAGATACGCAGTATTTT.

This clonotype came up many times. The CDR3, as DNA: TGTGCCAGCAGCGTAGGACTAGCGGCGGATACGCAGTATTTT. Its translation: CASSVGLAADTQYF. The V and J genes are TRBV9 and TRBJ2-3, with 9 bases that match TRBD2. This CDR3 contains 14 residues. Trimming removed 0 bases from V and 6 bases from J; junction bases left unmatched: 2. Germline assignment: CDR1 SGDLS and CDR2 YYNGEE.

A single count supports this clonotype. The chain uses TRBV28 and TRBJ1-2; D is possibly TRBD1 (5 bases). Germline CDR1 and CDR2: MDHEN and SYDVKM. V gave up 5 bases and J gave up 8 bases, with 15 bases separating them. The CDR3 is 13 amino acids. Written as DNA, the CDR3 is TGTGCCAGCAGTCAGGTGACAGCGAAAGGCTACACCTTC. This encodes CASSQVTAKGYTF.

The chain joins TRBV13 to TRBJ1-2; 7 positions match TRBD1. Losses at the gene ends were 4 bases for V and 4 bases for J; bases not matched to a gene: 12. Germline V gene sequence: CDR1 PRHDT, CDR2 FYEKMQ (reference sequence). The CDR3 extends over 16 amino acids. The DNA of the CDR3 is TGTGCCAGCAGCTCCCGGGGAGGGGGCTTTAGCTATGGCTACACCTTC. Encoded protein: CASSSRGGGFSYGYTF.

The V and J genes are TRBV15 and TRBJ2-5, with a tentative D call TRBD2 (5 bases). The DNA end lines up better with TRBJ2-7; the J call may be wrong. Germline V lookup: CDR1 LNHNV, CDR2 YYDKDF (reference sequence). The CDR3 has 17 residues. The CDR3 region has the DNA TGTGCCACCAGCAGAGCCGGAGGCTCTTTTAGAGCCTACGAGCAGTACTTC. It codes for CATSRAGGSFRAYEQYF.

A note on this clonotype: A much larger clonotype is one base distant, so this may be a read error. The CDR3 sequence is CSFTSGRGGNGQFF. For the CDR3, the DNA is TGCAGCTTTACTAGCGGGAGAGGTGGCAATGGGCAGTTCTTC. V gene TRBV29-1 combines with J gene TRBJ2-1; 11 bases align to TRBD2. The CDR3 covers 14 residues. CDR1 is SQVTM and CDR2 is ANQGSEA in the germline V gene.